This TCR beta chain emerged from a study of post-analysis software for immune sequencing data. Notes on the study in general: Normalized Chao1 diversity in multiple sclerosis patients fell significantly below that of controls. Five TRBV segments, including TRBV5-6, TRBV5-1 and TRBV20-1, were more frequent in patients than controls.

V was pared by 6 bases and J by 0 bases, with 2 bases of the junction left unmatched. This CDR3 is 14 amino acids long. In germline, CDR1 is LGHDT, CDR2 YNNKEL (reference sequence). The sample holds a few counts of this clonotype. Its antigen is currently unknown. TCR beta libraries were prepared from cDNA with unique molecular identifiers. TCRdb reprocessed the PCR reads with MiXCR, giving one entry per CDR3 protein. The sample consists of around 700,000 distinct CDR3 sequences, 55% to 70% of them appearing once. Sample: blood. The sequence came from a girl aged 2-10 years with multiple sclerosis. The gene calls are TRBV3-1 and TRBJ1-2, with 9 bases identical to TRBD1. The CDR3 region is CASSRQGANYGYTF. DNA of the CDR3: TGTGCCAGCAGTCGACAGGGGGCTAACTATGGCTACACCTTC. Complete variable domain (other parts from reference TRBV3-1 and TRBJ1-2): DTAVSQTPKYLVTQMGNDKSIKCEQNLGHDTMYWYKQDSKKFLKIMFSYNNKELIINETVPNRFSPKSPDKAHLNLHINSLELGDSAVYFCASSRQGANYGYTFGSGTRLTVV.